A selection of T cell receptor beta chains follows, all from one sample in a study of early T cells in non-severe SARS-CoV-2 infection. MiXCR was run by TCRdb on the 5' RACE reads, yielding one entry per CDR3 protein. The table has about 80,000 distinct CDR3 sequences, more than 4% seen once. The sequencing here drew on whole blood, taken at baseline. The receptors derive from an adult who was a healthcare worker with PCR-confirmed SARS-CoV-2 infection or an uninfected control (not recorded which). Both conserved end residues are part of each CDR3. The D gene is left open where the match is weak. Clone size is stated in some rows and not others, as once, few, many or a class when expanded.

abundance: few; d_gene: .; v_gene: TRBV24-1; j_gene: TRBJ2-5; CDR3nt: TGTGCCACCAGTGATTTGCAAGCGGGTCAAGAGACCCAGTACTTC; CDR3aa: CATSDLQAGQETQYF
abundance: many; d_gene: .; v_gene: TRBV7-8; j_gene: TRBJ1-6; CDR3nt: TGTGCCAGCAGCGCCCAGGGCTCCTATAATTCACCCCTCCACTTT; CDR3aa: CASSAQGSYNSPLHF
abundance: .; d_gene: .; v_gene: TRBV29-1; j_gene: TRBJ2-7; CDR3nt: TGCAGCGCTGCGTGGGACGCCGAGCAGTACTTC; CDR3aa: CSAAWDAEQYF
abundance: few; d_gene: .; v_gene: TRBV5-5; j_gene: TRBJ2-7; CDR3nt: TGTGCCAGCAGCTTTTACGACAGGTACTACGAGCAGTACTTC; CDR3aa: CASSFYDRYYEQYF
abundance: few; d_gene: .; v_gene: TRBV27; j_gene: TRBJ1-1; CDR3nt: TGTGCCAGCAGTTTACACCCAGAGAACACTGAAGCTTTCTTT; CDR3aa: CASSLHPENTEAFF
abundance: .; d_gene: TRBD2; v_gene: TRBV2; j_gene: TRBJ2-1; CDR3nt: TGTGCCAGCAGCCGACTAGCGGGAAATCCTGCTGGTGAGCAGTTCTTC; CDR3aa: CASSRLAGNPAGEQFF
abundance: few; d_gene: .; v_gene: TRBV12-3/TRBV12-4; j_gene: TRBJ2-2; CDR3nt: TGTGCCAGCAAACATGACAGAAACACCGGGGAGCTGTTTTTT; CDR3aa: CASKHDRNTGELFF
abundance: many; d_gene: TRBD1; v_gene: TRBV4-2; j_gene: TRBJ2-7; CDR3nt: TGTGCCAGCAGCCAAGCCGGACAGGGCTCCTACGAGCAGTACTTC; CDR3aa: CASSQAGQGSYEQYF
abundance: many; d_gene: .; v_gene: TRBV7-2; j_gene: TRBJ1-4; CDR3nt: TGTGCCAGCAGCTTCGACAGTGCAACTAATGAAAAACTGTTTTTT; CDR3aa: CASSFDSATNEKLFF
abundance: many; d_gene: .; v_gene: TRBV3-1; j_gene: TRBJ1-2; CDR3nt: TGTGCCAGCAGCCTAGGAGGGTCCGACGCTGGCTACACCTTC; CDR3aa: CASSLGGSDAGYTF
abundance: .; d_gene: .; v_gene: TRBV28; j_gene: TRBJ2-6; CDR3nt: TGTGCCAGTCGGACAGATCTCTCTGGGGCCAACGTCCTGACTTTC; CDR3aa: CASRTDLSGANVLTF
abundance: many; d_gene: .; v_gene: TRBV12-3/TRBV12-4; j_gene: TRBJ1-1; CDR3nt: TGTGCCAGCAGGCGGGTTGCGAACACTGAAGCTTTCTTT; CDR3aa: CASRRVANTEAFF
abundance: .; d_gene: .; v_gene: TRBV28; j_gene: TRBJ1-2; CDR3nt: TGTGCCAGCAGTTTAATAAAGGGGTCCCGGTATGGCTACACCTTC; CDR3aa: CASSLIKGSRYGYTF
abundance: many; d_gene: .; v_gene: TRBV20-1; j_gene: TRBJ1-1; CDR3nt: TGCAGTGCTAGAGATCAAGGGCATGAAGCTTTCTTT; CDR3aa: CSARDQGHEAFF
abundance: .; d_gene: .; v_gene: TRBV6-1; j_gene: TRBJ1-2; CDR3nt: TGTGCCAGCAGTGACGAGGACGGAGCAGATCTCTATGGCTACACCTTC; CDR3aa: CASSDEDGADLYGYTF
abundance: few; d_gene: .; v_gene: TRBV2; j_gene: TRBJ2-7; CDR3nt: TGTGCCAGCGTTACCGGGAACTACGAGCAGTACTTC; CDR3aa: CASVTGNYEQYF
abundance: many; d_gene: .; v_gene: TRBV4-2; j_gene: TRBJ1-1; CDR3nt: TGTGCCAGCAGCCAGGAGAACACTGAAGCTTTCTTT; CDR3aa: CASSQENTEAFF
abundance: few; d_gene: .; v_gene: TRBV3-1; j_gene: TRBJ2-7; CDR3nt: TGTGCCAGCAGCCAGGCCTCTGCTCTAACCTACGAGCAGTACTTC; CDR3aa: CASSQASALTYEQYF
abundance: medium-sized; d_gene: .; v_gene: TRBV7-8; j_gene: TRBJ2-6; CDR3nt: TGTGCCAGCAGCTTAGGGGCGGGACTCTCTGGGGCCAACGTCCTGACTTTC; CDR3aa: CASSLGAGLSGANVLTF
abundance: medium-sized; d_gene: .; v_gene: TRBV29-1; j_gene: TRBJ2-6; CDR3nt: TGCAGCGTTGACGTAAGCTCTGGGGCCAACGTCCTGACTTTC; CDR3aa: CSVDVSSGANVLTF
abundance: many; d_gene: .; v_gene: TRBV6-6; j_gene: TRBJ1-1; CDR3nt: TGTGCCAGCAGCCCATTCCCTGAAGCTTTCTTT; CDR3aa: CASSPFPEAFF
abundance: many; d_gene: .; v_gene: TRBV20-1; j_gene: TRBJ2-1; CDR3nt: TGCAGTGCTGCTCGGACTGAGTACAATGAGCAGTTCTTC; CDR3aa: CSAARTEYNEQFF
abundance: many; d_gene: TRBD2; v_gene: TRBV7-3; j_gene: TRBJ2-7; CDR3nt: TGTGCCAGCAGCTCCACGGGAGGACTGGCCTACGAGCAGTACTTC; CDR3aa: CASSSTGGLAYEQYF
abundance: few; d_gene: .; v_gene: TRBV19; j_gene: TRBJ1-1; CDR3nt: TGTGCCAGTAGTAGTATGGGGGATCGGTTGACCACTGAAGCTTTCTTT; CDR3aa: CASSSMGDRLTTEAFF
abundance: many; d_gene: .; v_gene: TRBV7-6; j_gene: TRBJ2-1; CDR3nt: TGTGCCAGCAGCTCCACTGTCCCGGGACAGGGAAGTCAGCTAGCGGGGGACAATGAGCAGTTCTTC; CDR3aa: CASSSTVPGQGSQLAGDNEQFF
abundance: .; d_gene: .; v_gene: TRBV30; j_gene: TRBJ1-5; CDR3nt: TGTGCCTGGAGTTTAGGGACGAATCAGCCCCAGCATTTT; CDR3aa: CAWSLGTNQPQHF
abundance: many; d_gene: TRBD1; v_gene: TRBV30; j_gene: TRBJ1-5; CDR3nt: TGTGCCTGGAGTAAGGTCAGGGGGCCCGATCAGCCCCAGCATTTT; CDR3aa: CAWSKVRGPDQPQHF
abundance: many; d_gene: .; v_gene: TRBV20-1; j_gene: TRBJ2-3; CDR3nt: TGCAGTGGCCTCCCCCGAGGGATCCCCACAGATACGCAGTATTTT; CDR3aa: CSGLPRGIPTDTQYF
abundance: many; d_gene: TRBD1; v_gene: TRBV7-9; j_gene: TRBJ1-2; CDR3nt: TGTGCCAGCAGCATACCCGGACAGGCGATATCTAACTATGGCTACACCTTC; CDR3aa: CASSIPGQAISNYGYTF
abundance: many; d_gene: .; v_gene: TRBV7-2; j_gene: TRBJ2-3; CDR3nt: TGTGCCAGCAGCTTTTCGCCCACAGATACGCAGTATTTT; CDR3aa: CASSFSPTDTQYF
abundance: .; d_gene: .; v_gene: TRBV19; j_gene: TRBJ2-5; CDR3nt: TGTGCCAGTAGGAACCTTAGGGGGAAGGAGACCCAGTACTTC; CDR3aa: CASRNLRGKETQYF
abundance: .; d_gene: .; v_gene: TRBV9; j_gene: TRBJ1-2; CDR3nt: TGTGCCAGCACCCCCTCTCTCAACAGGGAAGGCTACACCTTC; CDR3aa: CASTPSLNREGYTF
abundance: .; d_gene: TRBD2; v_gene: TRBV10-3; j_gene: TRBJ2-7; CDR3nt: TGTGCCATCAGTGAGTCCGGGACTAGCCACGAGCAGTACTTC; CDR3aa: CAISESGTSHEQYF
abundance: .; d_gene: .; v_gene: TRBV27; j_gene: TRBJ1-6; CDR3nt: TGTGCCAGCAGTTTTGTGACAGTTAATTCACCCCTCCACTTT; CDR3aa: CASSFVTVNSPLHF
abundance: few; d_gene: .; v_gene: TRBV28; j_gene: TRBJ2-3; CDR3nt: TGTGCCAGCAGTTTTAGAGCGCGGGCCTCTAGCACAGATACGCAGTATTTT; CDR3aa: CASSFRARASSTDTQYF